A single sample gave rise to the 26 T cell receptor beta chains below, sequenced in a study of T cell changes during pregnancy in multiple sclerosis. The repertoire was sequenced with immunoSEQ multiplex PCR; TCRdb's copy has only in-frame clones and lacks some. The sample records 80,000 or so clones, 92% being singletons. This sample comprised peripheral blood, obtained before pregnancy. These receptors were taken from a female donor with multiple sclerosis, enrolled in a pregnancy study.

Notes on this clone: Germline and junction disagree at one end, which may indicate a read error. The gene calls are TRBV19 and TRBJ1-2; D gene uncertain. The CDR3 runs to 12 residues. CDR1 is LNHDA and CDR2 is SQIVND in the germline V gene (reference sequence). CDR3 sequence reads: CASSRTARELLF. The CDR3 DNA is TGTGCCAGTAGTAGAACAGCCCGGGAATTACTCTTC.

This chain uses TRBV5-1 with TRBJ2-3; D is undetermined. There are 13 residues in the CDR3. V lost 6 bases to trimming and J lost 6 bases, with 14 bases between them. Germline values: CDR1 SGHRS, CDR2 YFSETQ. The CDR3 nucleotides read TGCGCCAGCAAAATTCAGGATCGGGATACGCAGTATTTT. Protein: CASKIQDRDTQYF. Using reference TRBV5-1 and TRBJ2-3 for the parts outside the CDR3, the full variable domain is KAGVTQTPRYLIKTRGQQVTLSCSPISGHRSVSWYQQTPGQGLQFLFEYFSETQRNKGNFPGRFSGRQFSNSRSEMNVSTLELGDSALYLCASKIQDRDTQYFGPGTRLTVL.

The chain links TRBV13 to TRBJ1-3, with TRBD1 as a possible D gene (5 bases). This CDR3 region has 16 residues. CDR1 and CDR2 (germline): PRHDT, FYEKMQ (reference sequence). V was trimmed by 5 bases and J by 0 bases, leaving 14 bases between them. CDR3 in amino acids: CASSHRAGGSGNTIYF. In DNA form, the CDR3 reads TGTGCCAGCAGCCACCGAGCGGGGGGCTCTGGAAACACCATATATTTT.

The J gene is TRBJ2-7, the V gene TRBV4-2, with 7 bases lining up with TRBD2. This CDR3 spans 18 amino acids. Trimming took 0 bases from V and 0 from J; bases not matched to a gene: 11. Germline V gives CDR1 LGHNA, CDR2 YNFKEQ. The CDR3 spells CASSQDLHSSGLSYEQYF. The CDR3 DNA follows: TGTGCCAGCAGCCAAGACCTACATTCTAGCGGACTCTCCTACGAGCAGTACTTC.

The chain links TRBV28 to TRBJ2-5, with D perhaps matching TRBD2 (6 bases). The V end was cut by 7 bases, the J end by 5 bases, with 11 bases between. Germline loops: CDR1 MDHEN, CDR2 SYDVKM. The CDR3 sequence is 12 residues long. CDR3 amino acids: CASMGGAETQYF. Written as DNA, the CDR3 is TGTGCCAGCATGGGGGGAGCGGAGACCCAGTACTTC.

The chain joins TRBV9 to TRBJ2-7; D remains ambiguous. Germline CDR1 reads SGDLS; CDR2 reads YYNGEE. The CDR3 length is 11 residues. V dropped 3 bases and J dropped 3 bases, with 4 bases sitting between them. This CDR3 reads CASSAGYEQYF. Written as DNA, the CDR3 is TGTGCCAGCAGCGCAGGCTACGAGCAGTACTTC.

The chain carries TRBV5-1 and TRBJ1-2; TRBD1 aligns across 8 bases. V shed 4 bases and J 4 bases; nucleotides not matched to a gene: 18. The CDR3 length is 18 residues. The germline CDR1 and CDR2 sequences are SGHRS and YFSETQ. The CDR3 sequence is CASSLVLGQGARTYGYTF. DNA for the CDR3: TGCGCCAGCAGCCTGGTTCTCGGGCAGGGGGCGCGTACCTATGGCTACACCTTC. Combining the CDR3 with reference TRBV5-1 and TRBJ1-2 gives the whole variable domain KAGVTQTPRYLIKTRGQQVTLSCSPISGHRSVSWYQQTPGQGLQFLFEYFSETQRNKGNFPGRFSGRQFSNSRSEMNVSTLELGDSALYLCASSLVLGQGARTYGYTFGSGTRLTVV.

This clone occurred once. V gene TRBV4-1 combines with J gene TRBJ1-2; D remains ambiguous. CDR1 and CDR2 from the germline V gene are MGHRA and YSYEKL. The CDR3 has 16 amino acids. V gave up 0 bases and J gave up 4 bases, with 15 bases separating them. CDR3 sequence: CASSQEMRDIPYGYTF. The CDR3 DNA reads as TGCGCCAGCAGCCAAGAGATGAGAGACATACCCTATGGCTACACCTTC.

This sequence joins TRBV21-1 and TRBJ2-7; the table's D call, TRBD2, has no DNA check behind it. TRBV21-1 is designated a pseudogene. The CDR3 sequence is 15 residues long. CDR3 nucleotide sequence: TGTGCCAGCAGCAATGGGGGCGGGAGCCCCTACGAGCAGTACTTC. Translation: CASSNGGGSPYEQYF.

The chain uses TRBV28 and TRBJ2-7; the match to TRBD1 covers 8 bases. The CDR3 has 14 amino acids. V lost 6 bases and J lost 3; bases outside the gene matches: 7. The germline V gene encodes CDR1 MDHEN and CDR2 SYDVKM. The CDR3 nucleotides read TGTGCCAGCAGGGAGACAGGGGCCTACTACGAGCAGTACTTC. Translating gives CASRETGAYYEQYF.

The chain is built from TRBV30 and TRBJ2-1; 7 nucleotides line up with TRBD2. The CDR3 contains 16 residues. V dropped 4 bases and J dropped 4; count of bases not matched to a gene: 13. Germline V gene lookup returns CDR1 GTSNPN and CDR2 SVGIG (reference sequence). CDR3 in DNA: TGTGCCTGGAAAGTCTACCGGGCTAGCGGATACAATGAGCAGTTCTTC. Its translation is CAWKVYRASGYNEQFF.

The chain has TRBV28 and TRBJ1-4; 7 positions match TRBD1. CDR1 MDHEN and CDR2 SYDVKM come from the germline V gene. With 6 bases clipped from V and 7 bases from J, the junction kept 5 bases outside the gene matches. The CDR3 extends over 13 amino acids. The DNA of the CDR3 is TGTGCCAGCAGAACAGACAGGGTTGAAAAACTGTTTTTT. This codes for CASRTDRVEKLFF.

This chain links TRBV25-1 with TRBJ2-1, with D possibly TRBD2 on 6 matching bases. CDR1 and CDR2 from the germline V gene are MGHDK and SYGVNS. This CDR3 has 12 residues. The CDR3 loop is CAARGIYNEQFF. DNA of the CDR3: TGTGCTGCCCGGGGGATCTACAATGAGCAGTTCTTC.

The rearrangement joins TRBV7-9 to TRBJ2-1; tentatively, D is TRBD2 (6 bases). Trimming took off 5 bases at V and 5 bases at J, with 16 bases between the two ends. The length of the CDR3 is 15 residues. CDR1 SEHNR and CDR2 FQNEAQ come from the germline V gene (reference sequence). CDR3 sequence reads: CASSPGGVSHNEQFF. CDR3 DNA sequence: TGTGCCAGCAGCCCCGGCGGGGTTAGCCACAATGAGCAGTTCTTC.

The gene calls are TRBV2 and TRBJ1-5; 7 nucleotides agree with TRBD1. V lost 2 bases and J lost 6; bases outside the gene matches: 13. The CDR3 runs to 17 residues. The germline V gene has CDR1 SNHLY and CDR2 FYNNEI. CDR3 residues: CASSEFFREPGGQPQHF. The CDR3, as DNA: TGTGCCAGCAGTGAATTTTTTCGTGAACCAGGGGGTCAGCCCCAGCATTTT.

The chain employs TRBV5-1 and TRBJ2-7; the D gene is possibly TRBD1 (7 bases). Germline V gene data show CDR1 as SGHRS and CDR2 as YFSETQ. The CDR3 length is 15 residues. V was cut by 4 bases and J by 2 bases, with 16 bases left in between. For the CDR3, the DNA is TGCGCCAGCAGCCCCAGGGGGAGGACCACCTACGAGCAGTACTTC. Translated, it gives CASSPRGRTTYEQYF.

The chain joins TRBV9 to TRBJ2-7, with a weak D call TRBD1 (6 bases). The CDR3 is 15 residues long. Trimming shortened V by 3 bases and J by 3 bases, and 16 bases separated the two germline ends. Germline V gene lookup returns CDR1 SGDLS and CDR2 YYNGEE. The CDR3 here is CASSGRQEGFYEQYF. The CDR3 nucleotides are TGTGCCAGCAGCGGCCGACAGGAAGGTTTCTACGAGCAGTACTTC.

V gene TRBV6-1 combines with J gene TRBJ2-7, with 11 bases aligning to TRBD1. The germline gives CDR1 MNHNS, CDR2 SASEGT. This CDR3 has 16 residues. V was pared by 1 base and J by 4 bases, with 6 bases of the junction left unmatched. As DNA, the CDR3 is TGTGCCAGCAGTGAAGGGGAGGGGACAGGGGGTTACGAGCAGTACTTC. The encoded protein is CASSEGEGTGGYEQYF.

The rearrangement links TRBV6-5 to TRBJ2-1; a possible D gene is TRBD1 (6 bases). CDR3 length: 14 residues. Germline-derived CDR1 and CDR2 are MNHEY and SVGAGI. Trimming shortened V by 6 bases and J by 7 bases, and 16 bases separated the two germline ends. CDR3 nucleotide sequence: TGTGCCAGCAGGGGTAGTACTAGGGGGAATGAGCAGTTCTTC. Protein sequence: CASRGSTRGNEQFF.

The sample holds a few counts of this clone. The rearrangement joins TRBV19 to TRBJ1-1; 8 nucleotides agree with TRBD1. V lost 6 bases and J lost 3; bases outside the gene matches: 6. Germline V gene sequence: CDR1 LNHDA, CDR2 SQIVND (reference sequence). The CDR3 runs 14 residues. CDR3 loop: CASRPQGADTEAFF. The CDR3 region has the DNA TGTGCCAGTAGGCCTCAGGGGGCGGACACTGAAGCTTTCTTT.

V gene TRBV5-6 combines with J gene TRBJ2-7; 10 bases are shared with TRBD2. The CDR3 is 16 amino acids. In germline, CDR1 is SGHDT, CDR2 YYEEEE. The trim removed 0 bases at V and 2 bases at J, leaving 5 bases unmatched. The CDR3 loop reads CASSLAGTSVTYEQYF. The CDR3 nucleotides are TGTGCCAGCAGCTTGGCCGGGACTAGCGTTACCTACGAGCAGTACTTC.

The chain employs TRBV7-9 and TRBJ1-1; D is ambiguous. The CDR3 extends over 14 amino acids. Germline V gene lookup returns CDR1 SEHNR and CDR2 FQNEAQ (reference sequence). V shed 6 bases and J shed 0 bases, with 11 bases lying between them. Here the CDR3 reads CASRRTDLNTEAFF. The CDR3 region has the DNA TGTGCCAGCAGACGGACGGACTTGAACACTGAAGCTTTCTTT.

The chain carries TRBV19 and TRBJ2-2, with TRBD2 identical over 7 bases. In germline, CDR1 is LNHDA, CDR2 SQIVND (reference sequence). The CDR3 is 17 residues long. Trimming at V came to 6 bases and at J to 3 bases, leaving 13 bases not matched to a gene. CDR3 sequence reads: CASSLESLAAYTGELFF. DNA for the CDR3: TGTGCCAGTAGCCTCGAGAGTCTAGCGGCATACACCGGGGAGCTGTTTTTT.

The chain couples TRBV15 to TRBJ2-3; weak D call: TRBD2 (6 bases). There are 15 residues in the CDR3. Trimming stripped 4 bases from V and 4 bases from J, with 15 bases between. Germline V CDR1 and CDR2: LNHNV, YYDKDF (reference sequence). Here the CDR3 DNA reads TGTGCCACCAGCACCCGACTAGGGTTATCAGATACGCAGTATTTT. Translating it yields CATSTRLGLSDTQYF. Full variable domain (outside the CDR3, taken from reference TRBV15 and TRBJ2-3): DAMVIQNPRYQVTQFGKPVTLSCSQTLNHNVMYWYQQKSSQAPKLLFHYYDKDFNNEADTPDNFQSRRPNTSFCFLDIRSPGLGDTAMYLCATSTRLGLSDTQYFGPGTRLTVL.

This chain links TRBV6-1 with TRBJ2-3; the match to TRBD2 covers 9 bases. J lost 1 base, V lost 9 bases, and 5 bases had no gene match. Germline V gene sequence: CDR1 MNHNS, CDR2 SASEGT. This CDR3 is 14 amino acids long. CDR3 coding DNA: TGTGCCAGTAGCAAGCGGGAGGGCACAGATACGCAGTATTTT. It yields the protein CASSKREGTDTQYF.

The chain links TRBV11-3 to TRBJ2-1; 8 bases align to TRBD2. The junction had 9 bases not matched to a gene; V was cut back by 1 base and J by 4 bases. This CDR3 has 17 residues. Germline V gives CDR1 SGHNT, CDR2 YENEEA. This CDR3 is CASSLVLGAGAYNEQFF. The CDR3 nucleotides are TGTGCCAGCAGCTTAGTTCTCGGAGCGGGGGCATACAATGAGCAGTTCTTC.